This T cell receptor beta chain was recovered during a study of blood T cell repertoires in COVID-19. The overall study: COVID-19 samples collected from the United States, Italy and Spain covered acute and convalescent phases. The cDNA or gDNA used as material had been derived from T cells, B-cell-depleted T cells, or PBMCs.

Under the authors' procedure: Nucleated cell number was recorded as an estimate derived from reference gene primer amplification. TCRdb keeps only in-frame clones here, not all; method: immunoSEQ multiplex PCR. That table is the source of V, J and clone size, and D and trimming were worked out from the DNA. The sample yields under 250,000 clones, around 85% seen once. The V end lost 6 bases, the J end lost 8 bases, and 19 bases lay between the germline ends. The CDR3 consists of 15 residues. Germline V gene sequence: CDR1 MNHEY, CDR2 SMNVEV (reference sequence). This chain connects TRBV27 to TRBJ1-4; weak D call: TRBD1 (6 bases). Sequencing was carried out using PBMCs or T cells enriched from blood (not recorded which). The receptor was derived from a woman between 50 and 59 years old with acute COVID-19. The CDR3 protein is CASSLQRGQREKLFF. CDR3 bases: TGTGCCAGCAGCCTTCAGCGGGGGCAGAGAGAAAAACTGTTTTTT.